This T cell receptor (beta chain) was sequenced during a study of regulatory T cells in long-lasting Graves disease. Study-wide results and limits: Whereas approximately 980 public clonotypes were shared by new patients, persistent patients shared more, at a few thousand.

About this clonotype itself: The target antigen is unknown.

The CDR3 consists of 14 residues. V lost 6 bases, J lost 3 bases, and 4 bases stayed unmatched. Per germline, CDR1 WSHSY and CDR2 SAAADI. CDR3 regions were amplified by Arm-PCR using iRepertoire HTBI primers to build TCR beta libraries. MiXCR was run by TCRdb on the multiplex PCR reads, yielding one entry per CDR3 protein. The data contain fewer than 400,000 distinct CDR3 sequences, about a fifth of them singletons. Time point in this sample: persistent/refractory GD, antithyroid drugs over 5 years with positive TRAb. The TCR library used RNA extracted from PBMCs. Into tubes containing EDTA, about 9.6 milliliters of peripheral blood were drawn.

The chain combines TRBV10-2 with TRBJ2-7; 11 nucleotides agree with TRBD2. The sequenced sample was peripheral blood mononuclear cells (PBMCs), obtained when the disease was refractory, from a patient treated with antithyroid drugs. This TCR was recovered from a female donor with Graves disease. CDR3 in DNA: TGCGCCAGCAGGGTAGCGGGAGGGCACTACGAGCAGTACTTC. It codes for CASRVAGGHYEQYF.